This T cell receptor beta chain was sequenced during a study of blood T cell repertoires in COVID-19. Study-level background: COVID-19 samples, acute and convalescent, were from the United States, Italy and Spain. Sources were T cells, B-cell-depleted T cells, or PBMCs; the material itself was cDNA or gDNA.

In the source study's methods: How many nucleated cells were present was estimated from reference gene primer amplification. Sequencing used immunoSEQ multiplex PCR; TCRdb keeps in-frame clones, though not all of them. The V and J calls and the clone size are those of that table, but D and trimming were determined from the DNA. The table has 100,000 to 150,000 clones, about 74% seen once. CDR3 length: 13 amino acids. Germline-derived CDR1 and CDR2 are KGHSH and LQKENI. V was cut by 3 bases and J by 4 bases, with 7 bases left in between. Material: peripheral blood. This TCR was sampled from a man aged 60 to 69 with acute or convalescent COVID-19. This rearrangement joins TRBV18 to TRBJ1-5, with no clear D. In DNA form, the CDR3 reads TGTGCCAGCTCACCGAACAGAAATCAGCCCCAGCATTTT. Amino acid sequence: CASSPNRNQPQHF. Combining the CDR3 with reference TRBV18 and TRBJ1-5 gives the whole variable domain NAGVMQNPRHLVRRRGQEARLRCSPMKGHSHVYWYRQLPEEGLKFMVYLQKENIIDESGMPKERFSAEFPKEGPSILRIQQVVRGDSAAYFCASSPNRNQPQHFGDGTRLSIL.